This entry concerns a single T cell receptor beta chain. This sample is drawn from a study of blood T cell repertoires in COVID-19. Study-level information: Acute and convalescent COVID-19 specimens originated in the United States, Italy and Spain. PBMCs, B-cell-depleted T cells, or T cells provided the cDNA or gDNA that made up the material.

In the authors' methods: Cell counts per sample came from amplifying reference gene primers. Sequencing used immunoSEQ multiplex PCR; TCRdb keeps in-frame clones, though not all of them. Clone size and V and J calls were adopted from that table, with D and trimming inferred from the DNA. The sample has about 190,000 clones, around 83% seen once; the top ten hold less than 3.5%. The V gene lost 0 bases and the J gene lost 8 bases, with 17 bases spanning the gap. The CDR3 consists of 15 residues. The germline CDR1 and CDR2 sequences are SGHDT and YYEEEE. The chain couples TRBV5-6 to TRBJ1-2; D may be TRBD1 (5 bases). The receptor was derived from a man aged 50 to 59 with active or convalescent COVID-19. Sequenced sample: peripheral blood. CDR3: CASSLGTGTAGGYTF. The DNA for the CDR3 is TGTGCCAGCAGCTTGGGGACCGGGACTGCCGGCGGCTACACCTTC.